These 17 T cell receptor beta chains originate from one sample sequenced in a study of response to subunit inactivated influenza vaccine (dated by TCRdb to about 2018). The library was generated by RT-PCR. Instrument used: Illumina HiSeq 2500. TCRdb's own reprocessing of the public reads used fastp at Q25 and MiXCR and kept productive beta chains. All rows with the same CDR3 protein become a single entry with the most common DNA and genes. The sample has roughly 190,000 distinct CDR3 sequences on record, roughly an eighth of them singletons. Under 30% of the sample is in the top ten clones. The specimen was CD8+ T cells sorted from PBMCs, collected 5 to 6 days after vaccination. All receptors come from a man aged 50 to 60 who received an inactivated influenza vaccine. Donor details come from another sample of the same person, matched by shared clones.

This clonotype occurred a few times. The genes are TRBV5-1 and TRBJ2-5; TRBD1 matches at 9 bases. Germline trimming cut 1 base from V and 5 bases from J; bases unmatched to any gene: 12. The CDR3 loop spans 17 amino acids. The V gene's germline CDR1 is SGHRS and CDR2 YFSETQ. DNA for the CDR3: TGCGCCAGCAGCTTGATTTGGGACAGGGAAATTCTGGAGACCCAGTACTTC. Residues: CASSLIWDREILETQYF.

The CDR3 region is CATSRDRTRVGANVLTF. The DNA of the CDR3 is TGTGCCACCAGCAGGGATCGAACCAGGGTCGGGGCCAACGTCCTGACTTTC. V usage is TRBV15 and J usage is TRBJ2-6, with D perhaps matching TRBD1 (5 bases). The CDR3 contains 17 residues. Trimming cost V 3 bases and J 4 bases, with 16 bases left between them. From germline, CDR1 is LNHNV and CDR2 YYDKDF (reference sequence). The full variable domain, in which reference TRBV15 and TRBJ2-6 provide the parts outside the CDR3, is DAMVIQNPRYQVTQFGKPVTLSCSQTLNHNVMYWYQQKSSQAPKLLFHYYDKDFNNEADTPDNFQSRRPNTSFCFLDIRSPGLGDTAMYLCATSRDRTRVGANVLTFGAGSRLTVL.

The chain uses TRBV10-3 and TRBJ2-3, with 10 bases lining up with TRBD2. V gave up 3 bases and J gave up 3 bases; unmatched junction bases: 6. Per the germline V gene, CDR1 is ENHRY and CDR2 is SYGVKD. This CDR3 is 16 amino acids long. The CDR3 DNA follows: TGTGCCATCAGTGACCCTCCGACTAGCGGGACAGATACGCAGTATTTT. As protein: CAISDPPTSGTDTQYF.

CDR3 sequence (DNA): TGTGCCAGCAGCGTTAGCGGGGGGTGGGGAGCTGAGCAGTTCTTC. Residues: CASSVSGGWGAEQFF. This chain joins TRBV9 and TRBJ2-1; TRBD2 aligns across 10 bases. Germline V gene data show CDR1 as SGDLS and CDR2 as YYNGEE. CDR3 length equals 15 residues. After removal of 2 bases from V and 9 bases from J, the junction contained 8 bases not matched to a gene.

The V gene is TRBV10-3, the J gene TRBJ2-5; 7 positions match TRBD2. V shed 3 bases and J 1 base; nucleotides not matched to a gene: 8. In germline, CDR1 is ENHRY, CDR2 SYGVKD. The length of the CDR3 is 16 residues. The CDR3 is CAISDGRGELQETQYF. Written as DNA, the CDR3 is TGTGCCATCAGTGACGGTCGGGGGGAACTCCAAGAGACCCAGTACTTC.

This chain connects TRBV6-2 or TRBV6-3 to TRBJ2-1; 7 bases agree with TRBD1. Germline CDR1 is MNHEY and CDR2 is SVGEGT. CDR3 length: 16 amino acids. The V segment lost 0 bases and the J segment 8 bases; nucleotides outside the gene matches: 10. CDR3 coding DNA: TGTGCCAGCAGTTACTCGACAGGGCTCGACCTGGATGAGCAGTTCTTC. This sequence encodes CASSYSTGLDLDEQFF.

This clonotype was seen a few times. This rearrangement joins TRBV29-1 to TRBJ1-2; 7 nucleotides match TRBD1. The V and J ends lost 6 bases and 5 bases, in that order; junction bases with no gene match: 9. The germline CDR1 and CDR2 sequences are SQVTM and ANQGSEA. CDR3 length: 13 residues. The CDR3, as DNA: TGCAGCGTCCAGACAGGGACGGATTATGGCTACACCTTC. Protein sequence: CSVQTGTDYGYTF.

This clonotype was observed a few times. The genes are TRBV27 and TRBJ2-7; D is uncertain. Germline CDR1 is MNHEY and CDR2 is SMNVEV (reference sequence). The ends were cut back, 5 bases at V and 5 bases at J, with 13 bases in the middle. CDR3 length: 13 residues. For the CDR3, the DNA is TGTGCCAGCAGTCCTAACCCCCCCCACGAGCAGTACTTC. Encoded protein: CASSPNPPHEQYF.

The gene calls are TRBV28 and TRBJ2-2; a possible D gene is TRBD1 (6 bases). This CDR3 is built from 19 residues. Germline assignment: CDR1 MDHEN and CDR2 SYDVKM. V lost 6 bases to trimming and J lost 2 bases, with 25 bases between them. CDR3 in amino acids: CASSVTTGLRVVNTGELFF. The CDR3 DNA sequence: TGTGCCAGCAGCGTAACCACAGGGCTCAGGGTGGTTAACACCGGGGAGCTGTTTTTT.

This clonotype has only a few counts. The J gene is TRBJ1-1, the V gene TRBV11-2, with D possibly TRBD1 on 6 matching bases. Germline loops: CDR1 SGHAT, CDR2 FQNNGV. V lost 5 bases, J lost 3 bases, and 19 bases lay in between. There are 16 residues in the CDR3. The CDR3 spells CASSQSPGAGDTEAFF. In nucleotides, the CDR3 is TGTGCCAGCAGCCAAAGCCCGGGGGCAGGCGACACTGAAGCTTTCTTT.

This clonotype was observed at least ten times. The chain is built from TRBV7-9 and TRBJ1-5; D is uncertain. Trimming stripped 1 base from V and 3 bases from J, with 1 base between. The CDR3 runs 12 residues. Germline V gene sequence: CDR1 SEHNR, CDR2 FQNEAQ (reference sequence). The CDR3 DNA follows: TGTGCCAGCAGCTTAGTCAATCAGCCCCAGCATTTT. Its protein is CASSLVNQPQHF.

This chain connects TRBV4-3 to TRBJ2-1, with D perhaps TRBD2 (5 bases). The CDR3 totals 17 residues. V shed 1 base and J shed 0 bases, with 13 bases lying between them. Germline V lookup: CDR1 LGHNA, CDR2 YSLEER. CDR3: CASSQGLPASSYNEQFF. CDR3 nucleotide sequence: TGCGCCAGCAGCCAAGGACTACCCGCGAGCTCCTACAATGAGCAGTTCTTC.

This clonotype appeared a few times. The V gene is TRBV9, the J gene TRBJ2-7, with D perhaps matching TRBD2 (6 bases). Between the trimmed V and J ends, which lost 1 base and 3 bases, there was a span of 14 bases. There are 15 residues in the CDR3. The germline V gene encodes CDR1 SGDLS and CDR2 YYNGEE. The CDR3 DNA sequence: TGTGCCAGCAGCGTAAGCGGGCGTATCGGCTACGAGCAGTACTTC. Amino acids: CASSVSGRIGYEQYF.

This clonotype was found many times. DNA for the CDR3: TGTGCCAGCAGCTTGGTCGACACTGAAGCTTTCTTT. Its translation is CASSLVDTEAFF. The genes are TRBV7-9 and TRBJ1-1; the D is unclear. V lost 3 bases, J lost 3 bases, and 5 bases lay in between. This CDR3 region has 12 residues. Looked up from germline, CDR1 is SEHNR and CDR2 is FQNEAQ (reference sequence).

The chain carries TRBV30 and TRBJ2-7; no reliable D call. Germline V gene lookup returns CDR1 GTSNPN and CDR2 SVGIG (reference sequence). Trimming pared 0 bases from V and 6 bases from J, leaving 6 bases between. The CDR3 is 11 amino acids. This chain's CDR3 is CAWSVAGEQYF. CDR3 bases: TGTGCCTGGAGTGTGGCTGGCGAGCAGTACTTC.

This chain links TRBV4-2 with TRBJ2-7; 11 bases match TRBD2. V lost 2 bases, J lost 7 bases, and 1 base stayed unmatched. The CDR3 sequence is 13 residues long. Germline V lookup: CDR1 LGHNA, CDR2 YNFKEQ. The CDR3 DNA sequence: TGTGCCAGCAGCCAACGACTAGCGGGAGAGCAGTACTTC. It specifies CASSQRLAGEQYF.

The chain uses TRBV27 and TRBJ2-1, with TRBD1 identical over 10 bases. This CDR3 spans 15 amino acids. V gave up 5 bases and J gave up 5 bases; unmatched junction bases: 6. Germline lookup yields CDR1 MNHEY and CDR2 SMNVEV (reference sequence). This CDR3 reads CASSRPGTGDNEQFF. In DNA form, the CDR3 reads TGTGCCAGCAGTAGGCCAGGGACAGGGGACAATGAGCAGTTCTTC.